Reported below is one TCR beta chain. Other DNA sequences in the same sample also yield this CDR3. This sample was included in a study of blood T cell repertoires in COVID-19. At the level of the study: Material from acute and convalescent COVID-19 was sourced from the United States, Italy and Spain. T cells, B-cell-depleted T cells, or PBMCs supplied cDNA or gDNA.

In the original workflow: Researchers report that nucleated cell counts were estimated from reference gene primer amplification. Clones were read by immunoSEQ multiplex PCR, and TCRdb kept only the in-frame ones, dropping some. That table supplies the V and J calls and clone size; D and trimming were determined from the DNA. This table has about 83,000 clones, about 82% appearing once. This CDR3 region has 15 residues. With 4 bases clipped from V and 2 bases from J, the junction kept 2 bases outside the gene matches. The germline CDR1 and CDR2 sequences are MNHEY and SVGAGI. This clonotype was obtained from a woman of 80 years or more with acute or convalescent COVID-19. J is TRBJ1-5 and V is TRBV6-5, with 10 nucleotides matching TRBD1. The material sequenced was peripheral blood. CDR3 nucleotide sequence: TGTGCCAGCAGTTCCGGGACAGGGGGCAATCAGCCCCAGCATTTT. It is translated as CASSSGTGGNQPQHF.